This TCR beta chain was captured by sequencing in a study of blood T cell dynamics during melanoma immunotherapy. Time point described: week 3, after first cycle of checkpoint inhibitor. TCRdb's table, derived via immunoSEQ multiplex PCR, lists solely in-frame clones and lacks some. The sample holds around 15,000 clones, approximately 94% seen once. The TCR comes from a human donor with melanoma. This specimen was effector memory CD8+ T cells from blood, taken from a patient treated with checkpoint blockade.

CDR3 amino acids: CASSGGTGANEKLFF. The CDR3 nucleotides read TGCGCCAGCAGCGGAGGGACAGGGGCTAATGAAAAACTGTTTTTT. V and J are TRBV5-1 and TRBJ1-4; TRBD1 matches 10 bases. The germline V gene has CDR1 SGHRS and CDR2 YFSETQ. The V segment lost 4 bases and the J segment 3 bases; nucleotides outside the gene matches: 3. CDR3 size: 15 residues.